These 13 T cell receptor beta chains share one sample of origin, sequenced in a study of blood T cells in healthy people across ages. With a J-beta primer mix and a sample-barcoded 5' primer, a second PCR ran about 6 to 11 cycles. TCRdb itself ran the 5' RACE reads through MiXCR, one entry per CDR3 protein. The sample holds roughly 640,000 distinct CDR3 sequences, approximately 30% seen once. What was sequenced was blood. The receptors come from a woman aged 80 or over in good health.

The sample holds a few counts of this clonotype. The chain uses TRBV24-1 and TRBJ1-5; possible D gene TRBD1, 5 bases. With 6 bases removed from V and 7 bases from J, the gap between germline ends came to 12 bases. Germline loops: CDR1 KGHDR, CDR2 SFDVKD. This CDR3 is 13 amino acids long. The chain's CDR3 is CATSSDSSQPQHF. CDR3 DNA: TGTGCCACCAGTTCCGACAGTTCCCAGCCCCAGCATTTT.

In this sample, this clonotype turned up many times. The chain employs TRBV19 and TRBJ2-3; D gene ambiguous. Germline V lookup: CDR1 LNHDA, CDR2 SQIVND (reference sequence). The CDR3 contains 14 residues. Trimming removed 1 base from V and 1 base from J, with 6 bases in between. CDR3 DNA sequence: TGTGCCAGTAGTATAGCTTCCCGCACAGATACGCAGTATTTT. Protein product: CASSIASRTDTQYF.

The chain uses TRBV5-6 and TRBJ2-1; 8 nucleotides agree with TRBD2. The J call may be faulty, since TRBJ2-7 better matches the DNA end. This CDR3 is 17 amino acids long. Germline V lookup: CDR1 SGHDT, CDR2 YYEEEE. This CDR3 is CASSLVRAGVRYNEQYF. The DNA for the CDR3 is TGTGCCAGCAGCTTGGTACGAGCGGGGGTCCGTTACAATGAGCAGTACTTC.

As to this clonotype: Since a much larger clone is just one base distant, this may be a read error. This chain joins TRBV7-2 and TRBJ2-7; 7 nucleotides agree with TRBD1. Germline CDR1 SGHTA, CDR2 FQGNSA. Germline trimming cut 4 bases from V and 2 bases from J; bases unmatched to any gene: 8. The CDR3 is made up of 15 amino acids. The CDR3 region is CASSSIQGSAYEQYF. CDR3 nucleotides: TGTGCCAGCAGCTCGATACAGGGGAGCGCCTACGAGCAGTACTTC.

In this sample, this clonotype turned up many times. This CDR3 reads CSARDPFGPSYNEQFF. The CDR3 DNA reads TGCAGTGCTAGAGATCCCTTCGGACCTTCCTACAATGAGCAGTTCTTC. J is TRBJ2-1 and V is TRBV20-1, with D unclear. Germline V CDR1 and CDR2: DFQATT, SNEGSKA (reference sequence). CDR3 length: 16 residues. V lost 0 bases, J lost 1 base, and 13 bases lay in between.

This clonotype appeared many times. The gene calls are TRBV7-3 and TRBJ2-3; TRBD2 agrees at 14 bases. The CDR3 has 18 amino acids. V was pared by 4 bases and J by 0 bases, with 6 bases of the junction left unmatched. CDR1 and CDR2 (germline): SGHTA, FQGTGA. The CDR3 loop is CASSSTGTSGGSTDTQYF. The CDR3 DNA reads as TGTGCCAGCAGCTCTACCGGGACTAGCGGGGGAAGCACAGATACGCAGTATTTT.

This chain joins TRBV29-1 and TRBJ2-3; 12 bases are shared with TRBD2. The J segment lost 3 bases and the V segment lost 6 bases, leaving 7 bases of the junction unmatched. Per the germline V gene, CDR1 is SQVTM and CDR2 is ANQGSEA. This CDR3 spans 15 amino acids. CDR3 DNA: TGCAGCGTAACTCTGACTAGCGGGAGAACAGATACGCAGTATTTT. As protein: CSVTLTSGRTDTQYF.

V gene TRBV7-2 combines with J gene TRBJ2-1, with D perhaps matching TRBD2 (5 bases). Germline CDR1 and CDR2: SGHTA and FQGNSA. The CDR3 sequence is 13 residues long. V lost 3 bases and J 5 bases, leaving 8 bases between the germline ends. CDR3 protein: CASSFGRDNEQFF. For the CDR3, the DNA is TGTGCCAGCAGCTTTGGGAGAGACAATGAGCAGTTCTTC.

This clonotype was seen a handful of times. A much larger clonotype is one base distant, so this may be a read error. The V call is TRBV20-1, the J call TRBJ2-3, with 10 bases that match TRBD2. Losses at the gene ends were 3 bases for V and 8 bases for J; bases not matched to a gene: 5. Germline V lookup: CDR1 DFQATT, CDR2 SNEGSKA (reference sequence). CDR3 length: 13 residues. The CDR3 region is CSARVSSGGTQYF. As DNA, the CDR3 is TGCAGTGCTAGGGTGTCTAGCGGGGGTACGCAGTATTTT.

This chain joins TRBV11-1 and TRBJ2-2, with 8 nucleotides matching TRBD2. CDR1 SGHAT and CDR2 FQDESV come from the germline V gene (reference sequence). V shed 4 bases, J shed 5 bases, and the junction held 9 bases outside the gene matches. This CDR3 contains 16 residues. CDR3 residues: CASSSDGGLGTGELFF. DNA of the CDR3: TGTGCCAGCAGCTCCGATGGGGGACTAGGAACCGGGGAGCTGTTTTTT.

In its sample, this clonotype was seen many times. The CDR3: CASRQGVQPQHF. Written as DNA, the CDR3 is TGTGCCAGTAGACAGGGGGTTCAGCCCCAGCATTTT. The chain carries TRBV28 and TRBJ1-5, with 9 positions matching TRBD1. The CDR3 consists of 12 residues. Germline CDR1 is MDHEN and CDR2 is SYDVKM. V trimming: 9 bases; J trimming: 6 bases; junction bases outside the gene matches: 3. Drawing the rest from reference TRBV28 and TRBJ1-5, the complete variable domain is DVKVTQSSRYLVKRTGEKVFLECVQDMDHENMFWYRQDPGLGLRLIYFSYDVKMKEKGDIPEGYSVSREKKERFSLILESASTNQTSMYLCASRQGVQPQHFGDGTRLSIL.

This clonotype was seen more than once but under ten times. The DNA of the CDR3 is TGTGCCAGCAGCTTTTTGGACAGGGAAGTAACAGCTTTCTTT. Translating it yields CASSFLDREVTAFF. This chain joins TRBV11-2 and TRBJ1-1, with 8 bases aligning to TRBD1. Germline assignment: CDR1 SGHAT and CDR2 FQNNGV. J lost 10 bases, V lost 3 bases, and 10 bases had no gene match. The CDR3 loop spans 14 amino acids. The full variable domain, its missing parts supplied by reference TRBV11-2 and TRBJ1-1, is EAGVAQSPRYKIIEKRQSVAFWCNPISGHATLYWYQQILGQGPKLLIQFQNNGVVDDSQLPKDRFSAERLKGVDSTLKIQPAKLEDSAVYLCASSFLDREVTAFFGQGTRLTVV.

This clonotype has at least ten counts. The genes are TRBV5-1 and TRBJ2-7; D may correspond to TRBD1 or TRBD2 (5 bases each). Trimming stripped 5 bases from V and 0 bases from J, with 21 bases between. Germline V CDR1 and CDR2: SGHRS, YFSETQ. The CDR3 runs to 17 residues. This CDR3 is CASRSGTGPPSSYEQYF. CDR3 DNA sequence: TGCGCCAGCAGGTCCGGGACCGGGCCGCCGAGCTCCTACGAGCAGTACTTC.